The present entry profiles one T cell receptor beta chain with its context. Profiling relied on immunoSEQ multiplex PCR, and the TCRdb table lists in-frame clones only, not all of them. The repertoire has approximately 470,000 clones, roughly 87% of them found once; the top ten carry roughly 0.7%. These data come from a study of blood T cell repertoires in COVID-19. The CDR3 is 13 residues long. Trimming cost V 9 bases and J 2 bases, with 8 bases left between them. CDR1 and CDR2 (germline): WSHSY, SAAADI. The TCR was taken from a woman aged 18 to 35 who had recovered from COVID-19. The rearrangement links TRBV10-2 to TRBJ1-6; no clear D gene. The specimen sequenced was PBMCs or T cells enriched from blood (not recorded which). CDR3 region: CASAVTYNSPLHF. The CDR3 DNA reads TGCGCCAGTGCAGTTACCTATAATTCACCCCTCCACTTT.